Listed below are T cell receptor beta chains from one sample, sequenced in a study of cytomegalovirus exposure and HLA in healthy donors. TCRdb's table, derived via immunoSEQ multiplex PCR, lists solely in-frame clones and lacks some. The sample holds about 160,000 clones; 84% are singletons and the top ten take about 10%. What was sequenced was PBMCs. These receptor sequences come from a man under 40 in good health and CMV-seropositive. CDR3s include the opening cysteine and the closing phenylalanine or tryptophan. Each record gives: V gene, J gene, clone size, D gene, CDR3 protein, CDR3 DNA. The D gene is left open where the match is weak. Clone size is given for some rows only: seen once, a few or many times, or a class if the clone is expanded.

v_call: TRBV29-1
j_call: TRBJ2-2
clone_size: .
d_call: .
cdr3_aa: CSVAITGSGELFF
cdr3_nt: TGCAGCGTTGCGATAACAGGGTCCGGGGAGCTGTTTTTT

v_call: TRBV15
j_call: TRBJ2-1
clone_size: .
d_call: TRBD2
cdr3_aa: CATSRALAGYNEQFF
cdr3_nt: TGTGCCACCAGCAGAGCCCTAGCGGGGTACAATGAGCAGTTCTTC

v_call: TRBV5-1
j_call: TRBJ2-3
clone_size: .
d_call: .
cdr3_aa: CASSLVVTDTQYF
cdr3_nt: TGCGCCAGCAGCTTAGTAGTAACAGATACGCAGTATTTT

v_call: TRBV7-2
j_call: TRBJ2-7
clone_size: .
d_call: .
cdr3_aa: CASSPGLTYEQYF
cdr3_nt: TGTGCCAGCAGCCCAGGACTTACCTACGAGCAGTACTTC

v_call: TRBV18
j_call: TRBJ1-2
clone_size: medium-sized
d_call: .
cdr3_aa: CASSPGQAVGGYTF
cdr3_nt: TGTGCCAGCTCCCCCGGTCAGGCCGTCGGTGGCTACACCTTC

v_call: TRBV6-6
j_call: TRBJ1-2
clone_size: .
d_call: TRBD1
cdr3_aa: CASRDFDRGQDGYTF
cdr3_nt: TGTGCCAGCAGGGACTTCGACAGGGGGCAAGATGGCTACACCTTC

v_call: TRBV4-3
j_call: TRBJ2-1
clone_size: .
d_call: TRBD1
cdr3_aa: CASSQGAREQFF
cdr3_nt: TGCGCCAGCAGTCAGGGGGCCCGTGAGCAGTTCTTC

v_call: TRBV4-1
j_call: TRBJ1-5
clone_size: .
d_call: TRBD1
cdr3_aa: CASSLGQGAYQPQHF
cdr3_nt: TGCGCCAGCAGCCTCGGACAGGGGGCGTATCAGCCCCAGCATTTT

v_call: TRBV23-1
j_call: TRBJ2-5
clone_size: .
d_call: .
cdr3_aa: CASSQSVPVQETQYF
cdr3_nt: TGCGCCAGCAGTCAATCCGTCCCAGTTCAAGAGACCCAGTACTTC

v_call: TRBV27
j_call: TRBJ2-3
clone_size: .
d_call: .
cdr3_aa: CASRVAGTDTQYF
cdr3_nt: TGTGCCAGCAGGGTAGCTGGCACAGATACGCAGTATTTT

v_call: TRBV19
j_call: TRBJ1-1
clone_size: .
d_call: TRBD1
cdr3_aa: CASSWGQYTEAFF
cdr3_nt: TGTGCCAGTAGCTGGGGACAGTACACTGAAGCTTTCTTT

v_call: TRBV15
j_call: TRBJ2-1
clone_size: .
d_call: TRBD1
cdr3_aa: CATSRDRQGPNEQFF
cdr3_nt: TGTGCCACCAGCAGAGATCGACAGGGGCCCAATGAGCAGTTCTTC

v_call: TRBV28
j_call: TRBJ2-2
clone_size: few
d_call: .
cdr3_aa: CASSSQGRELFF
cdr3_nt: TGTGCCAGCAGTTCTCAGGGTAGGGAGCTGTTTTTT

v_call: TRBV10-3
j_call: TRBJ1-1
clone_size: once
d_call: .
cdr3_aa: CAISEGQKNTEAFF
cdr3_nt: TGTGCCATCAGTGAGGGGCAGAAGAACACTGAAGCTTTCTTT

v_call: TRBV5-5
j_call: TRBJ1-4
clone_size: .
d_call: .
cdr3_aa: CASSNQNINEKLFF
cdr3_nt: TGTGCCAGCAGCAACCAGAATATTAATGAAAAACTGTTTTTT

v_call: TRBV5-1
j_call: TRBJ2-3
clone_size: .
d_call: TRBD1
cdr3_aa: CASSAQGAGTDTQYF
cdr3_nt: TGCGCCAGCAGCGCACAGGGGGCAGGTACAGATACGCAGTATTTT

v_call: TRBV6-1
j_call: TRBJ2-2
clone_size: once
d_call: .
cdr3_aa: CASSEIQAARELFF
cdr3_nt: TGTGCCAGCAGTGAAATACAGGCGGCCCGGGAGCTGTTTTTT

v_call: TRBV7-2
j_call: TRBJ2-5
clone_size: .
d_call: TRBD2
cdr3_aa: CASSLSSGGRWETQYF
cdr3_nt: TGTGCCAGCAGCTTGTCTAGCGGGGGACGCTGGGAGACCCAGTACTTC

v_call: TRBV10-3
j_call: TRBJ2-7
clone_size: .
d_call: .
cdr3_aa: CAIKGVAEGEQYF
cdr3_nt: TGTGCCATCAAGGGCGTTGCGGAGGGTGAGCAGTACTTC

v_call: TRBV5-1
j_call: TRBJ1-2
clone_size: .
d_call: TRBD1
cdr3_aa: CASSVGQNYGYTF
cdr3_nt: TGCGCCAGCAGCGTGGGACAGAACTATGGCTACACCTTC

v_call: TRBV28
j_call: TRBJ2-1
clone_size: .
d_call: TRBD2
cdr3_aa: CASSSLAGGVDEQFF
cdr3_nt: TGTGCCAGCAGTTCCCTAGCGGGGGGTGTCGATGAGCAGTTCTTC

v_call: TRBV7-8
j_call: TRBJ1-2
clone_size: .
d_call: .
cdr3_aa: CASSLGASGIDGYTF
cdr3_nt: TGTGCCAGCAGCTTAGGCGCGTCGGGGATTGATGGCTACACCTTC

v_call: TRBV7-3
j_call: TRBJ2-1
clone_size: .
d_call: TRBD2
cdr3_aa: CASSPRLAGGRNEQFF
cdr3_nt: TGTGCCAGCAGCCCCAGACTAGCGGGAGGACGTAATGAGCAGTTCTTC

v_call: TRBV30
j_call: TRBJ2-5
clone_size: .
d_call: TRBD2
cdr3_aa: CAWSVVGGVQETQYF
cdr3_nt: TGTGCCTGGAGTGTAGTGGGGGGGGTCCAAGAGACCCAGTACTTC

v_call: TRBV6-1
j_call: TRBJ1-2
clone_size: .
d_call: .
cdr3_aa: CASSEAAGIDGYTF
cdr3_nt: TGTGCCAGCAGTGAAGCAGCCGGGATCGATGGCTACACCTTC

v_call: TRBV30
j_call: TRBJ1-4
clone_size: .
d_call: .
cdr3_aa: CAWERGYGEKLFF
cdr3_nt: TGTGCCTGGGAAAGGGGGTACGGGGAAAAACTGTTTTTT